This T cell receptor (beta chain) was documented in a study of blood T cell repertoires in COVID-19. The wider study: Samples representing acute and convalescent COVID-19 were sourced from the United States, Italy and Spain.

CDR3 length: 12 amino acids. The ends were cut back, 5 bases at V and 3 bases at J, with 6 bases in the middle. Assay used: immunoSEQ multiplex PCR; TCRdb lists only in-frame clones, some missing. The sample has about 270,000 clones, 75% to 95% seen once. Sequencing was carried out using peripheral blood. The origin of this receptor is a person under 35 with COVID-19, enrolled during active disease. V is TRBV12-3 or TRBV12-4 and J is TRBJ2-3; unclear D gene. CDR3 DNA sequence: TGTGCCAGCAGTACCCGGACAGATACGCAGTATTTT. This translates into CASSTRTDTQYF.